Listed below are T cell receptor beta chains from one sample, sequenced in a study of regulatory T cells in long-lasting Graves disease. TCRdb itself ran the multiplex PCR reads through MiXCR, one entry per CDR3 protein. This sample yields hundreds of thousands of distinct CDR3 sequences, of which approximately 16% are seen a single time; 25% to 30% belongs to the top ten. The same sample was also studied in work on T cells in Graves' hyperthyroidism and ophthalmopathy.

The sequences come from peripheral blood mononuclear cells (PBMCs), collected at new diagnosis, from a patient treated with antithyroid drugs. These receptors were collected from a man in his forties with Graves disease. Both conserved end residues are part of each CDR3. A D gene is named only where the DNA matches it firmly. Not all rows give a size; the values are once, few, many and, for expanded clones, a class.

v_gene	abundance	j_gene	d_gene	CDR3nt	CDR3aa
TRBV15	.	TRBJ1-6	.	TGTGCCACCAACAGAGATGACACAGGGCTTAATTCACCCCTCCACTTT	CATNRDDTGLNSPLHF
TRBV18	many	TRBJ1-5	.	TGTGCCAGCTCAGCAATGGTTACACAGCCCCAGCATTTT	CASSAMVTQPQHF
TRBV10-3	many	TRBJ2-1	TRBD2	TGTGCCATCAGTGAACAACAAAGCGGGAGGGCCCCCAATGAGCAGTTCTTC	CAISEQQSGRAPNEQFF
TRBV6-2/TRBV6-3	.	TRBJ1-6	.	TGTGCCAGCAGTTACGACAGGTGGAGGGAACCCCTCCACTTT	CASSYDRWREPLHF
TRBV4-1	many	TRBJ2-1	TRBD1	TGCGCCAGCAGCCGAGGACAGGGGGCTTGGAATGAGCAGTTCTTC	CASSRGQGAWNEQFF
TRBV3-1	many	TRBJ2-1	TRBD2	TGTGCCAGCAGCCAAGACATGCTAGCGGGGGGGCTTAATGAGCAGTTCTTC	CASSQDMLAGGLNEQFF
TRBV28	few	TRBJ2-1	TRBD2	TGTGCCAGCAGAGTCGGACTAGCGGGGGGGCCTATGGGTGAGCAGTTCTTC	CASRVGLAGGPMGEQFF
TRBV7-2	many	TRBJ2-1	.	TGTGCCAGCAGCCTAACAGGGAGAGGTTTCGGTGAGCAGTTCTTC	CASSLTGRGFGEQFF
TRBV28	many	TRBJ1-2	.	TGTGCCAGCAGTTCAGGACAGTATGGCTACACCTTC	CASSSGQYGYTF
TRBV10-3	many	TRBJ2-5	TRBD1	TGTGCCATTGCCGACAGGGGAGAGACCCAGTACTTC	CAIADRGETQYF
TRBV5-8	many	TRBJ1-1	.	TGTGCCAGCACCGTGGACGGCCTTGGAACTGAAGCTTTCTTT	CASTVDGLGTEAFF
TRBV5-1	many	TRBJ2-1	TRBD2	TGCGCCAGCAGCTTGGGGGAGCGGGGGGGCCGAAATGAGCAGTTCTTC	CASSLGERGGRNEQFF
TRBV15	few	TRBJ1-3	.	TGTGCCACCAGCAGAGGAAGGGCCACGAACGGGAACACCATATATTTT	CATSRGRATNGNTIYF
TRBV15	.	TRBJ1-2	.	TGTGCCACCAGCACCCCCAGAAACTATGGCTACACCTTC	CATSTPRNYGYTF
TRBV5-1	few	TRBJ2-1	.	TGCGCCAGCAGCTTGACGGTTGGGGGCTCCTACAATGAGCAGTTCTTC	CASSLTVGGSYNEQFF
TRBV4-2	.	TRBJ2-7	TRBD1	TGTGCCAGCAGCCAAGTGGTGGGACAGACCCTCCAGTACTTC	CASSQVVGQTLQYF
TRBV29-1	.	TRBJ2-7	.	TGCAGCGTTGAGGAGGTACCCTACGAGCAGTACTTC	CSVEEVPYEQYF
TRBV20-1	few	TRBJ1-5	TRBD1	TGCAGTGCCGGACAGGGGGCGTTTCAGCCCCAGCATTTT	CSAGQGAFQPQHF
TRBV12-3/TRBV12-4	many	TRBJ1-3	.	TGTGCCAGCAGCCAGAGGCAGGGACGGATGGGGAGAAACACCATATATTTT	CASSQRQGRMGRNTIYF
TRBV3-1	.	TRBJ2-7	TRBD2	TGTGCCAGCAGCCAATCGGCTAGCGGACCCTACGAGCAGTACTTC	CASSQSASGPYEQYF
TRBV19	.	TRBJ1-5	.	TGTGCCAGTAGTATATCTCGAGGGCCCCAGCATTTT	CASSISRGPQHF
TRBV9	.	TRBJ2-2	.	TGTGCCAGCAGCCCAGGGGGGTTGGACACCGGGGAGCTGTTTTTT	CASSPGGLDTGELFF
TRBV3-1	few	TRBJ2-3	.	TGTGCCAGCAGCCAGGGTTTGGAGGATACGCAGTATTTT	CASSQGLEDTQYF
TRBV30	.	TRBJ1-2	TRBD1	TGTGCCTGGAGCTGGACAGGGGGGGTTTATGGCTACACCTTC	CAWSWTGGVYGYTF
TRBV13	.	TRBJ2-3	TRBD2	TGTGCCAGTGCTAGCGGGGGGGCCATCACAGATACGCAGTATTTT	CASASGGAITDTQYF
TRBV6-2/TRBV6-3	many	TRBJ2-7	.	TGTGCCAGCAGTTACTCGGCAGGGGACACCTACGAGCAGTACTTC	CASSYSAGDTYEQYF
TRBV3-1	many	TRBJ1-4	TRBD1	TGTGCCAGCAGCAGGACAGGAGATAATGAAAAACTGTTTTTT	CASSRTGDNEKLFF
TRBV10-2	many	TRBJ2-3	.	TGCGCCAGCAGTGAGTGGCCCGGGGGCACAGATACGCAGTATTTT	CASSEWPGGTDTQYF
TRBV11-2	many	TRBJ2-3	TRBD2	TGTGCCAGCAGCCGGACTAGCGGATTTACAGATACGCAGTATTTT	CASSRTSGFTDTQYF
TRBV11-2	few	TRBJ1-4	TRBD1	TGTGCCAGCAGTCGTAGGGGGCGAGATGAAAAACTGTTTTTT	CASSRRGRDEKLFF
TRBV7-9	.	TRBJ2-5	TRBD2	TGTGCCAGCAGCCCAGCCTTTATGGCCCCCGGGACTAGCGGGGTTGGGAGAGAGACCCAGTACTTC	CASSPAFMAPGTSGVGRETQYF
TRBV5-1	.	TRBJ2-1	.	TGCGCCGGCAGCTTGGTGTCAGGCAGCAATGAGCAGTTCTTC	CAGSLVSGSNEQFF
TRBV20-1	once	TRBJ2-5	TRBD2	TGCAGTGCAGAACCGGGAGGTACGAGGGAGACCCAGTACTTC	CSAEPGGTRETQYF
TRBV27	many	TRBJ1-5	.	TGTGCCAGCAGCTTAGCTGGCGGTCAGCCCCAGCATTTT	CASSLAGGQPQHF
TRBV28	many	TRBJ2-7	.	TGTGCCAGCAGTTTAACAGGCTACGAGCAGTACTTC	CASSLTGYEQYF
TRBV5-1	.	TRBJ1-6	.	TGCGCCAGCTGCCTGGGGGTAAACTCACCCCTCCACTTT	CASCLGVNSPLHF
TRBV27	.	TRBJ2-5	.	TGTGCCAGCAGTCCGTACGGGACTCTAGAAGAGACCCAGTACTTC	CASSPYGTLEETQYF
TRBV3-1	few	TRBJ2-2	TRBD1	TGTGCCAGCAGCCCCCGGGACAGGGGGCGCCCCGGGGAGCTGTTTTTT	CASSPRDRGRPGELFF
TRBV11-1	many	TRBJ2-3	.	TGTGCCAGCACCCATTCTTGGAACACAGATACGCAGTATTTT	CASTHSWNTDTQYF
TRBV5-1	.	TRBJ2-5	TRBD1	TGCGCCTCCGAGCTGGGACAGGGGGCAGGAGAGACCCAGTACTTC	CASELGQGAGETQYF
TRBV4-2	many	TRBJ2-3	.	TGTGCCAGCAGCCAAGATGGGCTAGCAACAGATACGCAGTATTTT	CASSQDGLATDTQYF
TRBV6-1	many	TRBJ1-1	.	TGTGCCAGCAGCCTCGATTATGGCACTGAAGCTTTCTTT	CASSLDYGTEAFF
TRBV7-9	.	TRBJ1-4	TRBD1	TGTGCCAGCAGCCCCGACAGGGTTACTAATGAAAAACTGTTTTTT	CASSPDRVTNEKLFF
TRBV5-1	many	TRBJ2-1	TRBD2	TGCGCCAGCAGCTTCCCTAGCGGGGGGGCGATGTATACAAGTGAGCAGTTCTTC	CASSFPSGGAMYTSEQFF